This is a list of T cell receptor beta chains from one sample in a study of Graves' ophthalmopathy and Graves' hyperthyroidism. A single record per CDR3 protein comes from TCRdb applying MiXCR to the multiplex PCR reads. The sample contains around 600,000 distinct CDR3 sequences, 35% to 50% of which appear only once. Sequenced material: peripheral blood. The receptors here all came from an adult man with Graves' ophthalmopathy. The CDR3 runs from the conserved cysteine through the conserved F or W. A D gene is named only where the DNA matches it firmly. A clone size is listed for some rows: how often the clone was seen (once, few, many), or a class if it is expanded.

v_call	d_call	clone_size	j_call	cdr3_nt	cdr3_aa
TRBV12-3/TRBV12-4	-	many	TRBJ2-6	TGTGCCAGCAGTTTGGAGGGGGGGAGCTCTGGGGCCAACGTCCTGACTTTC	CASSLEGGSSGANVLTF
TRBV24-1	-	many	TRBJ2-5	TGTGCCACCAGTGATACGACTAGGCAAGAGACCCAGTACTTC	CATSDTTRQETQYF
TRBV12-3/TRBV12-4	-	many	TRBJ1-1	TGTGCCAGCAGAGCCGGGAGGAACACTGAAGCTTTCTTT	CASRAGRNTEAFF
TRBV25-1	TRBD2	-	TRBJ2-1	TGTGCCAGCAGTGAATCCGGGAGGTCCCACAATGAGCAGTTCTTC	CASSESGRSHNEQFF
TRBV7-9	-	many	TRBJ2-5	TGTGCCAGCAGCTCCAACTCGCACAGGATGGGGCAAGAGACCCAGTACTTC	CASSSNSHRMGQETQYF
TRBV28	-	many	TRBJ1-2	TGTGCCAGCATTCAGGAGGGGGACTATGGCTACACCTTC	CASIQEGDYGYTF
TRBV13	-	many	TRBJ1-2	TGTGCCAGCAGCTTAAATCCTTTTGGCTATGGCTACACCTTC	CASSLNPFGYGYTF
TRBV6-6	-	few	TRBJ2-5	TGTGCCAGCAGTACTCGGGGGACCCAGTACTTC	CASSTRGTQYF
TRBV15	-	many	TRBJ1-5	TGTGCCACCAGCAGTGACAGGATGAGCAATCAGCCCCAGCATTTT	CATSSDRMSNQPQHF
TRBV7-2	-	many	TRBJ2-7	TGTGCCAGCAGGAGCTCCTACGAGCAGTACTTC	CASRSSYEQYF
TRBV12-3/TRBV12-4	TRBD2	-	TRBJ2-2	TGTGCCAGCAGTTCCGGGACTAGCGGGGGGGCCTTCACCGGGGAGCTGTTTTTT	CASSSGTSGGAFTGELFF
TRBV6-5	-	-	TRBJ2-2	TGTGCCAGCAGTACAGGCGAGGACACCGGGGAGCTGTTTTTT	CASSTGEDTGELFF
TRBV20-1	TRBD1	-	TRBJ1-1	TGCAGTGCTAGAGCCACGGGACAGATGAACACTGAAGCTTTCTTT	CSARATGQMNTEAFF
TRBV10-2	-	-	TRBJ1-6	TGTGCCAGCAGTTACGGCGGACACAGCCGAAATTCACCCCTCCACTTT	CASSYGGHSRNSPLHF
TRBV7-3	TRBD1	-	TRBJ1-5	TGTGCCAGCAGCCCAAATACAGGGGGGCAAGAGACCCAGCATTTT	CASSPNTGGQETQHF
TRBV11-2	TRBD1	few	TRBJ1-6	TGTGCCAGCAGCTTAGTTCGGACAGGGGGCTATAATTCACCCCTCCACTTT	CASSLVRTGGYNSPLHF
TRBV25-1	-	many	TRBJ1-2	TGTGCCAGCAGACGGGGGGTGGACTATGGCTACACCTTC	CASRRGVDYGYTF
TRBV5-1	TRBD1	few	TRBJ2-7	TGCGCCAGCAATCCTGGAACAGGGGGCAACGAGCAGTACTTC	CASNPGTGGNEQYF
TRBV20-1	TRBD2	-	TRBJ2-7	TGCAGTACTAGAGATCTCGCGGGAGGGCCGAGAGAGCAGTACTTC	CSTRDLAGGPREQYF
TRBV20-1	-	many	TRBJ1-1	TGCAGTGCTAGGGAAGGATTTCTCTTGAACACTGAAGCTTTCTTT	CSAREGFLLNTEAFF
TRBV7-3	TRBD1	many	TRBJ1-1	TGTGCCAGCAGCTCCCTGGGACAGAAAACTGAAGCTTTCTTT	CASSSLGQKTEAFF
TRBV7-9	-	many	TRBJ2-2	TGTGCCAGCAGCTTAGCTTCGGGGAAAGGCACCGGGGAGCTGTTTTTT	CASSLASGKGTGELFF
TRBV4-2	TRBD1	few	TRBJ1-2	TGTGCCAGCAGCCAATCATGGGACAGCCCCTATGGCTACACCTTC	CASSQSWDSPYGYTF
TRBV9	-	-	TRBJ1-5	TGTGCCAGCAGCGTAATCGGACTAGCGTCGGGGGAGACCCAGCATTTT	CASSVIGLASGETQHF
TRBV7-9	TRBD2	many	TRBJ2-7	TGTGCCAGCAGCTTTCGGACTAGGGGTGACTACGAGCAGTACTTC	CASSFRTRGDYEQYF